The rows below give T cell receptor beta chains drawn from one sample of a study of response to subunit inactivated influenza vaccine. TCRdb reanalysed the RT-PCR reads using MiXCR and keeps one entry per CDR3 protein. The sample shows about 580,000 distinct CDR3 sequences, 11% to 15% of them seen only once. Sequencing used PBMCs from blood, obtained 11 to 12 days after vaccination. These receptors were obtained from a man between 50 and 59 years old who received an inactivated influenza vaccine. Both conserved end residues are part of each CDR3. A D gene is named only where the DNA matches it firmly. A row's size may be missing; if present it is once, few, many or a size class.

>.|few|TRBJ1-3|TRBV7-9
TGTGCCAGCAGCCGAGGCTCTGGAAACACCATATATTTT
CASSRGSGNTIYF
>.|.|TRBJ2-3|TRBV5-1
TGCGCCAGCAGCTTGGCCTCCCGGGTCGGCGGGGCAGATACGCAGTATTTT
CASSLASRVGGADTQYF
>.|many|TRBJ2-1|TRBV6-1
TGTGCCAGCAGTGATCGGTGGGTTGTGTCGAGCTCCAATGAGCAGTTCTTC
CASSDRWVVSSSNEQFF
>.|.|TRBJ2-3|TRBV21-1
TGTGCCAGCAGCAAAAAGGCATTCCCTAGCACAGATACGCAGTATTTT
CASSKKAFPSTDTQYF
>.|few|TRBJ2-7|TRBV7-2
TGTGCCAGCAGCTTAGCGCCAGGGATTGGGTACGAGCAGTACTTC
CASSLAPGIGYEQYF
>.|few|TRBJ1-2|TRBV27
TGTGCCAGCAGTCCCCAACCGGGACAAGTACTAACTTATGGCTACACCTTC
CASSPQPGQVLTYGYTF
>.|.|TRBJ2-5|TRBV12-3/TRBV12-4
TGTGCCAGCAGTTCAACGGGGAGGTGGGAGACCCAGTACTTC
CASSSTGRWETQYF
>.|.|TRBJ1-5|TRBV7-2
TGTGCCAGCAGCTTGGGCGGGCAGGGTCCGAAGCCCCAGCATTTT
CASSLGGQGPKPQHF
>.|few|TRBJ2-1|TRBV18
TGTGCCAGCTCACACTCAGCGGTCCCCTCCTACAATGAGCAGTTCTTC
CASSHSAVPSYNEQFF
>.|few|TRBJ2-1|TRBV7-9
TGTGCCAGCAGCCCCCTTTTTGGACTCGGATACAATGAGCAGTTCTTC
CASSPLFGLGYNEQFF
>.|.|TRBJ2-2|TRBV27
TGTGCCAGCAGTTTTGGACCCCTCACCGGGGAGCTGTTTTTT
CASSFGPLTGELFF
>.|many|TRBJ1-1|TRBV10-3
TGTGCCATCCAAGGGGAGACTGAAGCTTTCTTT
CAIQGETEAFF
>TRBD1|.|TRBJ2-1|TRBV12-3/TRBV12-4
TGTGCCAGCAGTTCCCCGGGACAGCGCTCCTACAATGAGCAGTTCTTC
CASSSPGQRSYNEQFF
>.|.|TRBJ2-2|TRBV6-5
TGTGCCAGCAGTTACGGAAGCTACACCGGGGAGCTGTTTTTT
CASSYGSYTGELFF
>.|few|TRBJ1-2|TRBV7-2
TGTGCCAGCAGCACGACAGCGTCGGGGGCGTATGGCTACACCTTC
CASSTTASGAYGYTF